This T cell receptor beta chain emerged from a study of CXCR3-negative and CXCR3-positive naive CD8 T cells. Findings of the study overall: With respect to TRBV-TRBJ usage, naive CXCR3-negative and CXCR3-positive cells were similar; memory differed.

Via 5' RACE with UMI labels, TRB cDNA libraries were prepared. TCRdb re-called the 5' RACE reads; every CDR3 protein appears as one record, without DNA. This sample contains tens of thousands of distinct CDR3 sequences. The CDR3 runs 17 residues. Of note for this clonotype: Its antigen remains unknown.

Sequenced sample: memory CD8+ T cells from blood. This chain connects TRBV21-1 to TRBJ2-4; TCRdb indicates TRBD2, and absent DNA this call remains unverified. TRBV21-1 has pseudogene status. This clonotype was obtained from a human donor in good health. Some clones in this sample may be carry-over from other donors' samples. Here the CDR3 reads CASSKWLAGRGKNIQYF.